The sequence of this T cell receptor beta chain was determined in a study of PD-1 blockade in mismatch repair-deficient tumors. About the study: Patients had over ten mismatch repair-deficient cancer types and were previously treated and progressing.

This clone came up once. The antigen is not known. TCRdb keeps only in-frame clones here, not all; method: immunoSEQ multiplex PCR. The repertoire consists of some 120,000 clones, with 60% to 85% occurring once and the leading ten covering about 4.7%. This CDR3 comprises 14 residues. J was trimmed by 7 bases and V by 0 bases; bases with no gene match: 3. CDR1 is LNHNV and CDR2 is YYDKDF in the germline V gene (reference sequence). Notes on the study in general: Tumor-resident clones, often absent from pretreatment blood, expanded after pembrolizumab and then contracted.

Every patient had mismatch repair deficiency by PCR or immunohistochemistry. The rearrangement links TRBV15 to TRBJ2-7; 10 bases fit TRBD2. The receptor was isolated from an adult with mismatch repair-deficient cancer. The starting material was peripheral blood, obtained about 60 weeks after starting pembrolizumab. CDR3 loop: CATSRELAGREQYF. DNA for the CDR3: TGTGCCACCAGCAGAGAACTAGCGGGACGGGAGCAGTACTTC.